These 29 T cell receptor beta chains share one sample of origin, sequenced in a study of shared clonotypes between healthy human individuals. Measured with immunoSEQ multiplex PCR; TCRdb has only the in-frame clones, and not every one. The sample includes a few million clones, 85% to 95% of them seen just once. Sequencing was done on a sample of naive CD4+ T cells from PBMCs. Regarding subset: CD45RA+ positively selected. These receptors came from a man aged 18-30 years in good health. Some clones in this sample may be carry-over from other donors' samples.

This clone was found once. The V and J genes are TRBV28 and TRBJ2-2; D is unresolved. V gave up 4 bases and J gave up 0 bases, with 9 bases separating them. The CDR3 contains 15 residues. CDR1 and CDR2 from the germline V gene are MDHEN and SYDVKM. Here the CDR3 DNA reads TGTGCCAGCAGTTCACGGATCGCGAACACCGGGGAGCTGTTTTTT. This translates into CASSSRIANTGELFF.

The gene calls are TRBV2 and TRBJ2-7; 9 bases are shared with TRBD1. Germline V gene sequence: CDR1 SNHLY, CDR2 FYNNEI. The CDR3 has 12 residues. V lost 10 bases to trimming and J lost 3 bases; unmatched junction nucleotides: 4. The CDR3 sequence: CATSGQGYEQYF. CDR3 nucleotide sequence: TGTGCCACCTCGGGACAGGGCTACGAGCAGTACTTC.

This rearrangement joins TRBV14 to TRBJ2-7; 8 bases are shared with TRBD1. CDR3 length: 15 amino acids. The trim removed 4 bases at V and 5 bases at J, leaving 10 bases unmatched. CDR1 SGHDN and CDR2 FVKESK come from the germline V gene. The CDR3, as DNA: TGTGCCAGCAGCCTTGGGACAGGTCTTCGAAACGAGCAGTACTTC. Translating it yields CASSLGTGLRNEQYF.

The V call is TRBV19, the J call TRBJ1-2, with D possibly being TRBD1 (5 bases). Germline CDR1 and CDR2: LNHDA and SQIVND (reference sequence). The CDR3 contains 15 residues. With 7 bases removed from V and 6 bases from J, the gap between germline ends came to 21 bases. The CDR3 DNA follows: TGTGCCAGTACCCGCTGGGCCAGGGAAGGCCATGGCTACACCTTC. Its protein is CASTRWAREGHGYTF.

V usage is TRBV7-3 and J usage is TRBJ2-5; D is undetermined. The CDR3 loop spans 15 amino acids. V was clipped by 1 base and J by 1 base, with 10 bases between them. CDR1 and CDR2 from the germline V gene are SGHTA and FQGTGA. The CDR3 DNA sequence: TGTGCCAGCAGCTTAATGGGCGGCACCCAAGAGACCCAGTACTTC. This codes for CASSLMGGTQETQYF.

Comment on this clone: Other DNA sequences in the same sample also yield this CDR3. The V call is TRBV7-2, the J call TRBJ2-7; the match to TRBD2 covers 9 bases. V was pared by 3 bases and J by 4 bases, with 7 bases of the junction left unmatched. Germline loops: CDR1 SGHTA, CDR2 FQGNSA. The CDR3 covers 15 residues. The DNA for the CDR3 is TGTGCCAGCAGCTTGGGGGGACTAGCTGCTTACGAGCAGTACTTC. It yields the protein CASSLGGLAAYEQYF.

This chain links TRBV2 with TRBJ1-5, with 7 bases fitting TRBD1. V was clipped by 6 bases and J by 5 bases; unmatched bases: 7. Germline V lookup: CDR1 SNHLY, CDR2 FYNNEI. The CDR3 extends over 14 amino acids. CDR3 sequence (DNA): TGTGCCAGCAGGCCCGACAGGGTTCATCAGCCCCAGCATTTT. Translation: CASRPDRVHQPQHF.

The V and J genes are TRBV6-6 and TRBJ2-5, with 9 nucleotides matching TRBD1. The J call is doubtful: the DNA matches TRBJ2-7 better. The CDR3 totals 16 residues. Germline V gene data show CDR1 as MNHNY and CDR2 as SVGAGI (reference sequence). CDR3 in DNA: TGTGCCAGCAGTTACGAGGGCGGACAGGGGAGGGACGAGCAGTACTTC. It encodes CASSYEGGQGRDEQYF.

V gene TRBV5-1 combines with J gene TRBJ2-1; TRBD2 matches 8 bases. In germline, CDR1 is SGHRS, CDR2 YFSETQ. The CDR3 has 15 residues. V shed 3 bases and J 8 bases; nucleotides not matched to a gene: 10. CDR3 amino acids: CASSSRPRGGDEQFF. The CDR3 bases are TGCGCCAGCAGCTCCCGCCCACGGGGGGGCGATGAGCAGTTCTTC.

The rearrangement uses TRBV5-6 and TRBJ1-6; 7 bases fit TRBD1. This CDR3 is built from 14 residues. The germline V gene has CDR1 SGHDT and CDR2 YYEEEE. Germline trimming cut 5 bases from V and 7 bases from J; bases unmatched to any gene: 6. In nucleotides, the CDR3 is TGTGCCAGCAGTTCGGACAGGAGAAATTCACCCCTCCACTTT. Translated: CASSSDRRNSPLHF.

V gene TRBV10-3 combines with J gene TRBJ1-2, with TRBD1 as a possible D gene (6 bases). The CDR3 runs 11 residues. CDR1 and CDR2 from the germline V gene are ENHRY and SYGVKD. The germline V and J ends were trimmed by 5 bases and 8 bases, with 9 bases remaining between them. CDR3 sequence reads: CAISYRDGYTF. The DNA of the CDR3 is TGTGCCATCAGTTACAGGGACGGCTACACCTTC.

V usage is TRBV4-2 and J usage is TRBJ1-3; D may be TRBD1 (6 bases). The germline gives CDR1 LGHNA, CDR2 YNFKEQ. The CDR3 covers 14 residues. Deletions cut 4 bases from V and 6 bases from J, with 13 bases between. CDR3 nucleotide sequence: TGTGCCAGCAGCCGGGAGGCAGGGGTAAACACCATATATTTT. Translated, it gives CASSREAGVNTIYF.

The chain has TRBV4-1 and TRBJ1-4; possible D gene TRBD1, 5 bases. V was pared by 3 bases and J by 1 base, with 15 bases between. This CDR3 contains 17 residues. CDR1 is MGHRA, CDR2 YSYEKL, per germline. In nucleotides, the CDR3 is TGCGCCAGCAGCCACCCGACGGTCGGGGGAACTAATGAAAAACTGTTTTTT. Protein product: CASSHPTVGGTNEKLFF.

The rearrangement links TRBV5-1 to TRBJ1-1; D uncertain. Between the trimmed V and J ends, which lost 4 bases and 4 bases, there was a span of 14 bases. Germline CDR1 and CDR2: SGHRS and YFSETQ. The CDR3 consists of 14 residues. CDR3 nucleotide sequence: TGCGCCAGCAGCCGTGTGGCAGGACCCACTGAAGCTTTCTTT. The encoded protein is CASSRVAGPTEAFF.

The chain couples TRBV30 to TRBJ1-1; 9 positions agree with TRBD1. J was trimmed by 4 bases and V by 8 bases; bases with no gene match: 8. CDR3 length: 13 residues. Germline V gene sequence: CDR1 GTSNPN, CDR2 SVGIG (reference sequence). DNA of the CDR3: TGTGCCACTTCTTCGGACAGGGGCACTGAAGCTTTCTTT. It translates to CATSSDRGTEAFF.

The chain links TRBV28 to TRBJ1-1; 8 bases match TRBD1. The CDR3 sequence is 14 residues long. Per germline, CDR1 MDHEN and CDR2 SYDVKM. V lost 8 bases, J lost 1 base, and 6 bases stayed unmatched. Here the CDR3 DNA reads TGTGCCAGCGGGACAGGAACTTCGAACACTGAAGCTTTCTTT. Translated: CASGTGTSNTEAFF. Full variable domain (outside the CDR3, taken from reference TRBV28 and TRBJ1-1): DVKVTQSSRYLVKRTGEKVFLECVQDMDHENMFWYRQDPGLGLRLIYFSYDVKMKEKGDIPEGYSVSREKKERFSLILESASTNQTSMYLCASGTGTSNTEAFFGQGTRLTVV.

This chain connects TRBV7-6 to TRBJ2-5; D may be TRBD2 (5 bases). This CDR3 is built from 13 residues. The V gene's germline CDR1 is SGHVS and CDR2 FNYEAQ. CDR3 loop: CANSRGSTGAQYF. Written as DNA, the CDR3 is TGTGCGAACTCGCGCGGCTCCACCGGGGCCCAGTACTTC. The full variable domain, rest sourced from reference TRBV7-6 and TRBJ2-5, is GAGVSQSPRYKVTKRGQDVALRCDPISGHVSLYWYRQALGQGPEFLTYFNYEAQQDKSGLPNDRFSAERPEGSISTLTIQRTEQRDSAMYRCANSRGSTGAQYFGPGTRLLVL.

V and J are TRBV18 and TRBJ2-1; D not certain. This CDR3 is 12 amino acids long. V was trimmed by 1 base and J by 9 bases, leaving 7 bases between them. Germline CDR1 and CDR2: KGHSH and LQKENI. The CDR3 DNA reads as TGTGCCAGCTCACCACAATTGGGTGAGCAGTTCTTC. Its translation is CASSPQLGEQFF.

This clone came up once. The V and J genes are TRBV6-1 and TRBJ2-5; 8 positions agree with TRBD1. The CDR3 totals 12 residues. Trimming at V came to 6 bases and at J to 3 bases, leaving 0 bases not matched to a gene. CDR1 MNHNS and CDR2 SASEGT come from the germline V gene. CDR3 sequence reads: CASRQGEETQYF. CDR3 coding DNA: TGTGCCAGCAGACAGGGGGAAGAGACCCAGTACTTC.

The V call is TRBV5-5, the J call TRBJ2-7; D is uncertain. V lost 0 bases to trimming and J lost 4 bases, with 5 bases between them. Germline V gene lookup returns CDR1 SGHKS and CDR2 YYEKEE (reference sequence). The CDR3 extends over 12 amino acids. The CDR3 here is CASSLEGYEQYF. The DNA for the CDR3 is TGTGCCAGCAGCTTGGAAGGTTACGAGCAGTACTTC. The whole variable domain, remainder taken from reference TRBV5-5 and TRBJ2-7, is DAGVTQSPTHLIKTRGQQVTLRCSPISGHKSVSWYQQVLGQGPQFIFQYYEKEERGRGNFPDRFSARQFPNYSSELNVNALLLGDSALYLCASSLEGYEQYFGPGTRLTVT.

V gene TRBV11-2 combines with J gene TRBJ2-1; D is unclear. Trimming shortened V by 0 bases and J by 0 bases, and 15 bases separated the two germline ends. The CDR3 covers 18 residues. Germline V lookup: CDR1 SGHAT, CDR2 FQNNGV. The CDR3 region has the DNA TGTGCCAGCAGCTTAGATCAAGGTGGCAGGAGCTCCTACAATGAGCAGTTCTTC. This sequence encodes CASSLDQGGRSSYNEQFF.

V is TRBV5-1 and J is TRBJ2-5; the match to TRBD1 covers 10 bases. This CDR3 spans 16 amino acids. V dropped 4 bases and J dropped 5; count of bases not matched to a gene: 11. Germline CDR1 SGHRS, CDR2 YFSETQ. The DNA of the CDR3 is TGCGCCAGCAGCCCTGCCGGGACAGGGGACCTGGAGACCCAGTACTTC. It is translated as CASSPAGTGDLETQYF.

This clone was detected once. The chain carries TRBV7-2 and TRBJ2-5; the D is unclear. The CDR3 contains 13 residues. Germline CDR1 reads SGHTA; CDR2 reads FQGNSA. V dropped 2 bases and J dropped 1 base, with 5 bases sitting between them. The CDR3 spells CASSLNFQETQYF. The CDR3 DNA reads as TGTGCCAGCAGCTTAAACTTCCAAGAGACCCAGTACTTC.

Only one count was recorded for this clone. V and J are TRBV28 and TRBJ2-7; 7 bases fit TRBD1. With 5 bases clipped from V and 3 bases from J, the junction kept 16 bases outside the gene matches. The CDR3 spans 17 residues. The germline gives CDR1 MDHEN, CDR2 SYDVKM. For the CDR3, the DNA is TGTGCCAGCAGTCCTCTCGGCGGCGGCAGGGGGTACTACGAGCAGTACTTC. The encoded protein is CASSPLGGGRGYYEQYF.

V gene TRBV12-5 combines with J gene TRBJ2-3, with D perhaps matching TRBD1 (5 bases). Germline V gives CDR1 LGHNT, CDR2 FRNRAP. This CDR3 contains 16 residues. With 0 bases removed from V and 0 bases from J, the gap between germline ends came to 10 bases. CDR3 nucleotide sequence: TGTGCTAGTGGTTTGGTGCTTTCAGGGAGCACAGATACGCAGTATTTT. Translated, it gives CASGLVLSGSTDTQYF.

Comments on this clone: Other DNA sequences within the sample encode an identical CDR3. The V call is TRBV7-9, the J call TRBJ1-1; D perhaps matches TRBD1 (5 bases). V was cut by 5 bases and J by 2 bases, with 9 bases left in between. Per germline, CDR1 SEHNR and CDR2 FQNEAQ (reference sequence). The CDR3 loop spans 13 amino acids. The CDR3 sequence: CASSAQGNTEAFF. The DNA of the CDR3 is TGTGCCAGCAGCGCTCAGGGTAACACTGAAGCTTTCTTT.

CDR3 coding DNA: TGTGCCAGCAGCCCCTCGGGACAGGGAGTCACTGAAGCTTTCTTT. The encoded protein is CASSPSGQGVTEAFF. This rearrangement joins TRBV7-3 to TRBJ1-1; TRBD1 matches at 9 bases. V dropped 5 bases and J dropped 4; count of bases not matched to a gene: 8. Germline V gene data show CDR1 as SGHTA and CDR2 as FQGTGA. CDR3 length: 15 amino acids.

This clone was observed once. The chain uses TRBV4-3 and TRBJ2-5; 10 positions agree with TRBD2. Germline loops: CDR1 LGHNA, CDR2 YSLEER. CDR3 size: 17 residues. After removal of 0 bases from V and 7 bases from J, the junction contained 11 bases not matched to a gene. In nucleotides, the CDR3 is TGCGCCAGCAGCCAAGATACTTTGGCTAGCGGGAGCGGGACCCAGTACTTC. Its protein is CASSQDTLASGSGTQYF.

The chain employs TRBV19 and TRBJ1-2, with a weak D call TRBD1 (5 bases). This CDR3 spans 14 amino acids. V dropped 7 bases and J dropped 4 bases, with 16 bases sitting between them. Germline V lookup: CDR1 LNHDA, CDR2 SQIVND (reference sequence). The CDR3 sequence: CASMFSGMIYGYTF. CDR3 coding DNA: TGTGCCAGTATGTTCTCAGGGATGATCTATGGCTACACCTTC.